Shown below are 29 T cell receptor beta chains from a single sample sequenced in a study of control samples from healthy donors and cancer patients (dated by TCRdb to 2018 to 2021). The library was generated by the immunoSEQ multiplex PCR assay. TCRdb retrieved this table from immuneACCESS and kept in-frame rearrangements only. Not all clones are present; in checked studies, unresolved V genes account for under half, and no reason is known for the remainder. This sample gives 90,000 to 150,000 clones in total; approximately 88% of them show up just once. The top ten constitute around 3.4% of the sample. Sequenced: blood. The receptors were sampled from a middle-aged man in good health.

The chain uses TRBV6-2 or TRBV6-3 and TRBJ2-7, with D uncertain. Germline V gene sequence: CDR1 MNHEY, CDR2 SVGEGT. Trimming cost V 4 bases and J 6 bases, with 7 bases left between them. CDR3 length equals 11 residues. CDR3 residues: CASSSVGEQYF. CDR3 coding DNA: TGTGCCAGCAGTTCCGTAGGCGAGCAGTACTTC.

This chain links TRBV7-2 with TRBJ1-3, with a possible D match to TRBD1 (6 bases). This CDR3 comprises 14 residues. Germline V gives CDR1 SGHTA, CDR2 FQGNSA. Trimming cost V 2 bases and J 4 bases, with 9 bases left between them. CDR3 amino acids: CASSLTGRGNTIYF. CDR3 DNA: TGTGCCAGCAGCTTAACAGGGAGAGGAAACACCATATATTTT. The full variable domain, rest sourced from reference TRBV7-2 and TRBJ1-3, is GAGVSQSPSNKVTEKGKDVELRCDPISGHTALYWYRQSLGQGLEFLIYFQGNSAPDKSGLPSDRFSAERTGGSVSTLTIQRTQQEDSAVYLCASSLTGRGNTIYFGEGSWLTVV.

Here the CDR3 DNA reads TGTGCCAGCAGCCAAGATAGAGGAAGGACTAATGAAAAACTGTTTTTT. Translating gives CASSQDRGRTNEKLFF. The chain carries TRBV4-2 and TRBJ1-4; D is uncertain. Germline-derived CDR1 and CDR2 are LGHNA and YNFKEQ. The CDR3 has 16 amino acids. V was pared by 0 bases and J by 2 bases, with 10 bases between.

J is TRBJ2-2 and V is TRBV7-2, with D tentatively TRBD1 or TRBD2 (5 bases each). The germline CDR1 and CDR2 sequences are SGHTA and FQGNSA. V was trimmed by 7 bases and J by 0 bases, leaving 12 bases between them. The CDR3 spans 15 residues. Written as DNA, the CDR3 is TGTGCCAGCACTCGGGGCGTTGCGAACACCGGGGAGCTGTTTTTT. It yields the protein CASTRGVANTGELFF.

This chain uses TRBV7-6 with TRBJ2-3, with 13 bases that match TRBD2. The CDR3 sequence is 17 residues long. Germline V lookup: CDR1 SGHVS, CDR2 FNYEAQ. V lost 4 bases, J lost 4 bases, and 8 bases stayed unmatched. CDR3 DNA: TGTGCCAGCAGCTCTCGGACTAGCGGGGGAATCGCAGATACGCAGTATTTT. The encoded protein is CASSSRTSGGIADTQYF.

This chain links TRBV19 with TRBJ1-6; weak D call: TRBD1 (5 bases). The V gene's germline CDR1 is LNHDA and CDR2 SQIVND (reference sequence). CDR3 length equals 14 residues. V lost 7 bases to trimming and J lost 5 bases, with 12 bases between them. The CDR3 region is CASTSGRDNSPLHF. CDR3 nucleotide sequence: TGTGCCAGTACTTCAGGGAGAGATAATTCACCCCTCCACTTT.

V is TRBV10-1 and J is TRBJ2-1; 14 nucleotides line up with TRBD2. The germline gives CDR1 WNHNN, CDR2 SYGVQD (reference sequence). The V and J ends lost 9 bases and 7 bases, in that order; junction bases with no gene match: 2. This CDR3 is 13 amino acids long. The CDR3 region has the DNA TGCGCCAGTGGACTAGCGGGGGGAAATGAGCAGTTCTTC. This encodes CASGLAGGNEQFF.

This CDR3 is CASSEELVQETQYF. Written as DNA, the CDR3 is TGTGCCAGCAGTGAAGAACTAGTCCAAGAGACCCAGTACTTC. The V call is TRBV2, the J call TRBJ2-5; tentatively, D is TRBD2 (5 bases). The V and J ends lost 1 base and 1 base respectively, with 7 bases between them. The length of the CDR3 is 14 residues. CDR1 and CDR2 from the germline V gene are SNHLY and FYNNEI.

V gene TRBV13 combines with J gene TRBJ2-3; D is unresolved. The ends were cut back, 6 bases at V and 1 base at J, with 20 bases in the middle. Germline V CDR1 and CDR2: PRHDT, FYEKMQ (reference sequence). The CDR3 contains 17 residues. CDR3 in DNA: TGTGCCAGCAGAAAAAATAATCCCGGGCCCCGCACAGATACGCAGTATTTT. This sequence encodes CASRKNNPGPRTDTQYF.

This clone was found once. The chain recombines TRBV5-6 with TRBJ2-2; D is unclear. Trimming removed 2 bases at V and 5 bases at J, with 7 bases between. Germline values: CDR1 SGHDT, CDR2 YYEEEE. The CDR3 totals 13 residues. The CDR3, as DNA: TGTGCCAGCAGCTTTATAGGGACCGGGGAGCTGTTTTTT. It codes for CASSFIGTGELFF.

The V and J genes are TRBV12-3 or TRBV12-4 and TRBJ2-3, with D unresolved. V was pared by 6 bases and J by 6 bases, with 13 bases between. The CDR3 extends over 13 amino acids. The CDR3: CASRNPGSDTQYF. CDR3 in DNA: TGTGCCAGCAGAAATCCTGGGTCGGATACGCAGTATTTT.

The V call is TRBV6-5, the J call TRBJ1-5, with D hard to call. The V end was cut by 5 bases, the J end by 1 base, with 6 bases between. The germline V gene has CDR1 MNHEY and CDR2 SVGAGI. The CDR3 extends over 13 amino acids. The DNA of the CDR3 is TGTGCCAGCAGTACAAAGAGCAATCAGCCCCAGCATTTT. Encoded protein: CASSTKSNQPQHF.

J is TRBJ1-2 and V is TRBV15; 10 bases agree with TRBD1. The ends lost 4 bases at V and 2 bases at J; junction bases unmatched: 7. This CDR3 spans 16 amino acids. Germline V gene lookup returns CDR1 LNHNV and CDR2 YYDKDF (reference sequence). For the CDR3, the DNA is TGTGCCACCAGCAAACCTGCGGGACAGGGGAACTATGGCTACACCTTC. Translation gives CATSKPAGQGNYGYTF.

This clone occurred a few times. The chain carries TRBV5-8 and TRBJ1-5, with TRBD1 matching 10 bases. The CDR3 consists of 16 residues. The germline V gene encodes CDR1 SGHTS and CDR2 YDEGEE. V shed 0 bases, J shed 8 bases, and the junction held 8 bases outside the gene matches. The DNA for the CDR3 is TGTGCCAGCAGCTTGGGGGGACAGGGGAAGGGAAAGCCCCAGCATTTT. It codes for CASSLGGQGKGKPQHF.

The gene calls are TRBV7-8 and TRBJ1-5; a possible D gene is TRBD1 (5 bases). Trimming left V 5 bases short and J 7 bases short, with 15 bases between. Germline assignment: CDR1 SGHVS and CDR2 FQNEAQ. The CDR3 is made up of 14 amino acids. The CDR3 sequence: CASSPGRASQPQHF. CDR3 DNA: TGTGCCAGCAGCCCAGGGAGGGCGAGCCAGCCCCAGCATTTT.

This chain joins TRBV23-1 and TRBJ1-1; D gene uncertain. TRBV23-1 is reported as an ORF; its role is uncertain. The CDR3 extends over 12 amino acids. V gave up 6 bases and J gave up 4 bases, with 9 bases separating them. CDR3 sequence (DNA): TGCGCCAGCAGGGGAGATGGCACTGAAGCTTTCTTT. This encodes CASRGDGTEAFF.

The gene calls are TRBV13 and TRBJ2-5, with D possibly being TRBD1 (6 bases). V lost 0 bases and J 4 bases, leaving 18 bases between the germline ends. CDR3 length: 17 amino acids. Germline values: CDR1 PRHDT, CDR2 FYEKMQ (reference sequence). The chain's CDR3 is CASSLGVGGAVPETQYF. Here the CDR3 DNA reads TGTGCCAGCAGCTTAGGTGTAGGGGGAGCGGTTCCAGAGACCCAGTACTTC.

The rearrangement links TRBV4-3 to TRBJ1-6; TRBD1 matches 7 bases. The J segment lost 2 bases and the V segment lost 1 base, leaving 2 bases of the junction unmatched. The CDR3 extends over 16 amino acids. CDR1 and CDR2 (germline): LGHNA, YSLEER. CDR3 loop: CASSQVTGTYNSPLHF. CDR3 in DNA: TGCGCCAGCAGCCAAGTGACAGGGACCTATAATTCACCCCTCCACTTT.

The chain recombines TRBV21-1 with TRBJ2-7; the table's D call of TRBD1 was not tested on the DNA. TRBV21-1 is a pseudogene segment. The CDR3 is 15 amino acids. CDR3 in amino acids: CASSKKWTGGYEQYF. The CDR3, as DNA: TGTGCCAGCAGCAAAAAATGGACAGGGGGCTACGAGCAGTACTTC.

The V gene is TRBV5-1, the J gene TRBJ2-1, with D tentatively TRBD1 (5 bases). Germline CDR1 is SGHRS and CDR2 is YFSETQ. This CDR3 has 13 amino acids. V lost 4 bases, J lost 3 bases, and 8 bases lay in between. The DNA of the CDR3 is TGCGCCAGCAGCGTCGACAGCTACAATGAGCAGTTCTTC. Protein product: CASSVDSYNEQFF.

The rearrangement joins TRBV4-1 to TRBJ2-2, with D uncertain. This CDR3 is 17 amino acids long. V was shortened by 0 bases and J by 0 bases, with 11 bases between the two germline ends. Germline CDR1 is MGHRA and CDR2 is YSYEKL. The CDR3 nucleotides read TGCGCCAGCAGCCAAGATTATTCGAGCACGAACACCGGGGAGCTGTTTTTT. Translation gives CASSQDYSSTNTGELFF.

V and J are TRBV28 and TRBJ2-6; D gene unclear. Trimming removed 1 base at V and 4 bases at J, with 8 bases between. This CDR3 has 15 amino acids. Germline CDR1 is MDHEN and CDR2 is SYDVKM. CDR3 protein: CASSLLVSGANVLTF. The CDR3 bases are TGTGCCAGCAGTTTATTGGTATCGGGGGCCAACGTCCTGACTTTC. The whole variable domain, filled in from reference TRBV28 and TRBJ2-6, reads DVKVTQSSRYLVKRTGEKVFLECVQDMDHENMFWYRQDPGLGLRLIYFSYDVKMKEKGDIPEGYSVSREKKERFSLILESASTNQTSMYLCASSLLVSGANVLTFGAGSRLTVL.

The CDR3 is CASSNRRLAGVYSTDTQYF. The CDR3 nucleotides are TGTGCCAGCAGTAACAGGCGACTAGCGGGCGTATATAGCACAGATACGCAGTATTTT. The chain couples TRBV13 to TRBJ2-3, with 10 bases matching TRBD2. CDR1 and CDR2 from the germline V gene are PRHDT and FYEKMQ (reference sequence). This CDR3 is 19 amino acids long. V gave up 6 bases and J gave up 0 bases; unmatched junction bases: 15.

The chain employs TRBV6-6 and TRBJ1-6, with 9 nucleotides matching TRBD1. Germline values: CDR1 MNHNY, CDR2 SVGAGI (reference sequence). Trimming took 5 bases from V and 0 from J; bases not matched to a gene: 11. The CDR3 length is 19 residues. The CDR3: CASSPRFGQGSSYNSPLHF. The CDR3 DNA reads TGTGCCAGCAGTCCCCGGTTCGGACAGGGGAGCTCCTATAATTCACCCCTCCACTTT.

The chain employs TRBV2 and TRBJ1-5; possible D gene TRBD1, 5 bases. Trimming shortened V by 10 bases and J by 2 bases, and 21 bases separated the two germline ends. Germline V CDR1 and CDR2: SNHLY, FYNNEI. CDR3 length equals 16 residues. The chain's CDR3 is CATLSGPGNGNQPQHF. The CDR3 nucleotides are TGTGCCACCTTATCGGGGCCAGGAAACGGCAATCAGCCCCAGCATTTT.

This clone was seen once. The rearrangement joins TRBV9 to TRBJ1-6; 9 nucleotides agree with TRBD1. Germline V gene data show CDR1 as SGDLS and CDR2 as YYNGEE. Trimming at V came to 3 bases and at J to 7 bases, leaving 8 bases not matched to a gene. There are 16 residues in the CDR3. CDR3 protein: CASSGKSTGGNSPLHF. For the CDR3, the DNA is TGTGCCAGCAGCGGCAAATCGACAGGGGGAAATTCACCCCTCCACTTT.

V usage is TRBV13 and J usage is TRBJ2-3; D might be TRBD1 (5 bases). The ends were cut back, 6 bases at V and 0 bases at J, with 25 bases in the middle. Germline V lookup: CDR1 PRHDT, CDR2 FYEKMQ (reference sequence). CDR3 length equals 19 residues. The chain's CDR3 is CASRRNSQWSGISTDTQYF. The DNA for the CDR3 is TGTGCCAGCAGACGTAATAGTCAATGGTCAGGGATAAGCACAGATACGCAGTATTTT.

This chain connects TRBV19 to TRBJ1-2, with TRBD1 matching 7 bases. The CDR3 spans 12 residues. Germline values: CDR1 LNHDA, CDR2 SQIVND (reference sequence). J was trimmed by 7 bases and V by 6 bases; bases with no gene match: 5. The CDR3 bases are TGTGCCAGTAGGGGAGACAGGGCTGGCTACACCTTC. Its translation: CASRGDRAGYTF.

This clone was found once. The chain links TRBV2 to TRBJ2-2, with 7 bases fitting TRBD1. From germline, CDR1 is SNHLY and CDR2 FYNNEI. CDR3 length equals 16 residues. The V segment lost 8 bases and the J segment 3 bases; nucleotides outside the gene matches: 12. CDR3 nucleotide sequence: TGTGCCAGCGCGAACCCAGGGGGTCGGGACACCGGGGAGCTGTTTTTT. Protein sequence: CASANPGGRDTGELFF.